These 8 T cell receptor beta chains originate from one sample sequenced in a study of CD8 T cells in ankylosing spondylitis (dated by TCRdb to about 2017). Their antigens are not known. The investigation overall reported the following: A TCR beta motif made up of seven or eight highly homologous amino acid variants appeared to be characteristic of blood from ankylosing spondylitis patients.

The receptor library was made with 5' RACE. Sequencing used an Illumina HiSeq 2500. In TCRdb, the public reads were trimmed at Q25 with fastp and aligned with MiXCR, with productive beta chains retained. Each entry merges the rows of one CDR3 protein and shows their most common DNA and genes. For this sample the table gives about 800,000 distinct CDR3 sequences, of which about 12% were detected only once. The ten largest clones take up around 0.51% of the sample. Material: blood, either unsorted or a sorted T cell fraction (not recorded which). The receptors originated from a male donor with ankylosing spondylitis.

This clonotype appeared a few times. The V and J genes are TRBV6-5 and TRBJ2-3, with D possibly TRBD2 on 6 matching bases. Germline CDR1 and CDR2: MNHEY and SVGAGI. There are 17 residues in the CDR3. V was cut by 4 bases and J by 2 bases, with 19 bases left in between. For the CDR3, the DNA is TGTGCCAGCAGTTCCCTAGCGCCAGGCTTCTCCACAGATACGCAGTATTTT. Residues: CASSSLAPGFSTDTQYF.

This clonotype came up a few times. This chain's CDR3 is CASSNSRQTQYF. CDR3 in DNA: TGTGCCAGCAGCAACAGCCGGCAGACCCAGTACTTC. The gene calls are TRBV3-1 and TRBJ2-5; D is unresolved. Germline V gene sequence: CDR1 LGHDT, CDR2 YNNKEL (reference sequence). V was shortened by 5 bases and J by 6 bases, with 10 bases between the two germline ends. This CDR3 is built from 12 residues.

This clonotype came up a few times. The genes are TRBV5-1 and TRBJ2-1, with 8 bases lining up with TRBD2. Germline V gives CDR1 SGHRS, CDR2 YFSETQ. CDR3 length: 16 residues. V lost 4 bases to trimming and J lost 4 bases; unmatched junction nucleotides: 10. In DNA, the CDR3 is TGCGCCAGCAGCCTGGGGACTAGTTCCCTATACAATGAGCAGTTCTTC. It translates to CASSLGTSSLYNEQFF.

The rearrangement uses TRBV11-2 and TRBJ2-7; no firm D call. The CDR3 runs 11 residues. From germline, CDR1 is SGHAT and CDR2 FQNNGV. The V end lost 4 bases, the J end lost 6 bases, and 7 bases lay between the germline ends. CDR3 nucleotides: TGTGCCAGCAGCTATCTCGCCGAGCAGTACTTC. Residues: CASSYLAEQYF. Together with reference TRBV11-2 and TRBJ2-7, the CDR3 gives the full variable domain: EAGVAQSPRYKIIEKRQSVAFWCNPISGHATLYWYQQILGQGPKLLIQFQNNGVVDDSQLPKDRFSAERLKGVDSTLKIQPAKLEDSAVYLCASSYLAEQYFGPGTRLTVT.

There are a few counts of this clonotype. The J gene is TRBJ2-6, the V gene TRBV20-1, with D tentatively TRBD2 (6 bases). V was cut by 5 bases and J by 1 base, with 12 bases left in between. Looked up from germline, CDR1 is DFQATT and CDR2 is SNEGSKA (reference sequence). The length of the CDR3 is 15 residues. CDR3 bases: TGCAGTGCTTCCCCGGGGAGGTCTGGGGCCAACGTCCTGACTTTC. Encoded protein: CSASPGRSGANVLTF.

This clonotype has just a few counts. This chain connects TRBV18 to TRBJ2-7, with 10 bases lining up with TRBD2. This CDR3 spans 14 amino acids. V dropped 3 bases and J dropped 7; count of bases not matched to a gene: 6. Germline lookup yields CDR1 KGHSH and CDR2 LQKENI. In nucleotides, the CDR3 is TGTGCCAGCTCACCCCTAGCGGGAGCGGGGGAGCAGTACTTC. Translating gives CASSPLAGAGEQYF.

The rearrangement links TRBV5-1 to TRBJ2-2; TRBD1 agrees at 7 bases. This CDR3 spans 16 amino acids. Germline-derived CDR1 and CDR2 are SGHRS and YFSETQ. Trimming took 2 bases from V and 4 from J; bases not matched to a gene: 8. The CDR3 spells CASSLERGQITGELFF. CDR3 nucleotide sequence: TGCGCCAGCAGCTTAGAGAGGGGGCAAATCACCGGGGAGCTGTTTTTT. Supplemented by reference TRBV5-1 and TRBJ2-2, the full variable domain reads KAGVTQTPRYLIKTRGQQVTLSCSPISGHRSVSWYQQTPGQGLQFLFEYFSETQRNKGNFPGRFSGRQFSNSRSEMNVSTLELGDSALYLCASSLERGQITGELFFGEGSRLTVL.

About this clonotype itself: An end of the junction does not agree with germline; a read error may underlie this. The CDR3, as DNA: TGCGCCACCAGCCGATCGGACACCTATCAGCCCCAGCATTTT. It yields the protein CATSRSDTYQPQHF. This chain links TRBV4-1 with TRBJ1-5, with TRBD1 as a possible D gene (5 bases). Germline V CDR1 and CDR2: MGHRA, YSYEKL. CDR3 length: 14 residues.